This T cell receptor beta chain was sequenced for a study of beta chain features in type 1 diabetes. Points from the study as a whole: Compared with healthy donors, patients appeared to share more similar naive, central memory and regulatory TCRB repertoires. Insertions were fewer and deletions more numerous at VDJ junctions in type 1 diabetes patients. All four CD4+ subsets from Type 1 diabetes patients carried moderately but significantly shorter TCRB CDR3s.

Trimming pared 6 bases from V and 7 bases from J, leaving 19 bases between. There are 15 residues in the CDR3. The germline gives CDR1 SGHAT, CDR2 FQNNGV. Reverse transcription of all isolated RNA meant that expressed TCRB transcripts were sequenced. Sequenced by immunoSEQ multiplex PCR; TCRdb stores in-frame clones only, minus some. In the table there are about 700,000 clones, 13% of which are singletons. A word on this clone: Its antigen remains unknown.

V usage is TRBV11-2 and J usage is TRBJ2-1; maybe TRBD2 (6 bases). The origin of this receptor is a man aged 18-30 years with type 1 diabetes. Material for sequencing was naive CD4+ T cells from blood. The CDR3 bases are TGTGCCAGCAGATCAGATGGAGGGGCGGGAAATGAGCAGTTCTTC. Translating it yields CASRSDGGAGNEQFF.